This T cell receptor (beta chain) was obtained from a study of blood T cell repertoires in COVID-19. Sequenced by immunoSEQ multiplex PCR; TCRdb stores in-frame clones only, minus some. Of over 85,000 clones listed, 70% to 80% are singletons. With 6 bases clipped from V and 5 bases from J, the junction kept 6 bases outside the gene matches. From germline, CDR1 is WNHNN and CDR2 SYGVQD (reference sequence). This CDR3 has 13 amino acids. The sample taken for sequencing was peripheral blood. The chain has TRBV10-1 and TRBJ2-5, with 7 positions matching TRBD1. This receptor was taken from a human donor in a cohort sampled during active COVID-19. The CDR3 sequence is CASSYTGVETQYF. CDR3 in DNA: TGCGCCAGCAGCTACACAGGGGTGGAGACCCAGTACTTC.